This entry lists 24 T cell receptor beta chains sequenced from one sample in a study of Ad26.COV2.S vaccination and SARS-CoV-2 variants. Indicated treatment: some 20 received Ad26.COV2.S at low or high dose, single or two shots; 5 received placebo; per-sample allocation not given. Sample collection was performed on day 63 after the first vaccine or placebo injection. Assay: immunoSEQ multiplex PCR; the TCRdb copy retains only in-frame clones and omits some. The sample has over 400,000 clones; 89% are singletons. Sample: peripheral blood, taken in a trial of Ad26.COV2.S vaccine versus placebo. The origin of the receptors is a person between 18 and 59 years old who received the Ad26.COV2.S COVID-19 vaccine or a placebo.

About this clone: A junction end diverges from the germline sequence, so it may reflect a read error. The chain links TRBV9 to TRBJ2-1; tentatively, D is TRBD1 (5 bases). The CDR3 covers 15 residues. Germline CDR1 is SGDLS and CDR2 is YYNGEE. In nucleotides, the CDR3 is TGTGCCAGCAGCGTACAGGGCACCTCCTTCAATGAGCAGTTCTTC. It is translated as CASSVQGTSFNEQFF.

The V and J genes are TRBV10-3 and TRBJ2-7; D is perhaps TRBD2 (6 bases). V lost 4 bases and J lost 5, with 6 bases in between. CDR3 length: 11 amino acids. CDR1 is ENHRY, CDR2 SYGVKD, per germline. The CDR3 loop reads CAISGGDEQYF. In DNA form, the CDR3 reads TGTGCCATCAGTGGGGGGGACGAGCAGTACTTC.

This chain joins TRBV6-2 or TRBV6-3 and TRBJ2-3; 9 bases fit TRBD2. The CDR3 has 16 amino acids. CDR1 is MNHEY and CDR2 is SVGEGT in the germline V gene. V was clipped by 0 bases and J by 5 bases; unmatched bases: 6. DNA for the CDR3: TGTGCCAGCAGTTACTCGATTGCGGGGGGGCTAGATACGCAGTATTTT. Encoded protein: CASSYSIAGGLDTQYF.

The rearrangement links TRBV27 to TRBJ2-2; D ambiguous. The CDR3 is 14 residues long. Between the trimmed V and J ends, which lost 7 bases and 4 bases, there was a span of 13 bases. Germline CDR1 reads MNHEY; CDR2 reads SMNVEV (reference sequence). CDR3 DNA: TGTGCCAGCACCCCGAACTCGGGCACCGGGGAGCTGTTTTTT. Encoded protein: CASTPNSGTGELFF.

The chain uses TRBV6-1 and TRBJ1-6; TRBD1 agrees at 8 bases. Germline assignment: CDR1 MNHNS and CDR2 SASEGT. Losses at the gene ends were 1 base for V and 10 bases for J; bases not matched to a gene: 3. The CDR3 is made up of 14 amino acids. The CDR3 DNA reads TGTGCCAGCAGTGAAGTCAGGGGGCCCTCACCCCTCCACTTT. Translating gives CASSEVRGPSPLHF.

For this clone: Germline is not matched at one junction end, which may reflect a read error. This sample also contains other DNA sequences that code for the same CDR3. The V gene is TRBV7-2, the J gene TRBJ2-3, with D uncertain. Germline V gives CDR1 SGHTA, CDR2 FQGNSA. The CDR3 consists of 12 residues. CDR3 coding DNA: TGTGCCAGCAGCTTTTACGCGGATACGCAATATTTT. This encodes CASSFYADTQYF.

The chain has TRBV4-1 and TRBJ1-3; D remains unclear. Per the germline V gene, CDR1 is MGHRA and CDR2 is YSYEKL. CDR3 length: 15 residues. Trimming left V 4 bases short and J 1 base short, with 11 bases between. The CDR3 nucleotides read TGCGCCAGCAGCCGAAAAGATGGATCTGGAAACACCATATATTTT. Translation: CASSRKDGSGNTIYF.

The rearrangement links TRBV5-1 to TRBJ1-1; 10 positions agree with TRBD1. The junction had 19 bases not matched to a gene; V was cut back by 1 base and J by 4 bases. This CDR3 is built from 20 residues. Per germline, CDR1 SGHRS and CDR2 YFSETQ. This CDR3 reads CASSLTPNAGTGEVGTEAFF. For the CDR3, the DNA is TGCGCCAGCAGCTTGACGCCCAACGCCGGGACAGGGGAAGTGGGCACTGAAGCTTTCTTT.

This clone was observed many times. This chain joins TRBV7-2 and TRBJ1-6, with D unclear. The V and J ends lost 2 bases and 9 bases respectively, with 5 bases between them. The CDR3 is 12 residues long. CDR1 is SGHTA, CDR2 FQGNSA, per germline. The CDR3 nucleotides read TGTGCCAGCAGCTTAATGGGTTCACCCCTCCACTTT. Its protein is CASSLMGSPLHF. The full variable domain, in which reference TRBV7-2 and TRBJ1-6 provide the parts outside the CDR3, is GAGVSQSPSNKVTEKGKDVELRCDPISGHTALYWYRQSLGQGLEFLIYFQGNSAPDKSGLPSDRFSAERTGGSVSTLTIQRTQQEDSAVYLCASSLMGSPLHFGNGTRLTVT.

This chain connects TRBV14 to TRBJ1-4; D might be TRBD1 (5 bases). This CDR3 spans 15 amino acids. Germline V CDR1 and CDR2: SGHDN, FVKESK. The V and J ends lost 3 bases and 4 bases respectively, with 12 bases between them. CDR3 bases: TGTGCCAGCAGCCAGTTGGGGACGGATAATGAAAAACTGTTTTTT. Translating gives CASSQLGTDNEKLFF.

The V call is TRBV3-1 (or the pseudogene TRBV3-2), the J call TRBJ2-1; D is undetermined. Looked up from germline, CDR1 is LGHDT and CDR2 is YNNKEL (reference sequence). Trimming took 1 base from V and 2 from J, leaving 9 bases between them. This CDR3 spans 15 amino acids. CDR3 bases: TGTGCCAGCAGCCAAGTCAGCTCCACCTACAATGAGCAGTTCTTC. Translation: CASSQVSSTYNEQFF.

This rearrangement joins TRBV27 to TRBJ2-7, with D possibly TRBD2 on 5 matching bases. The CDR3 is 14 amino acids. Trimming left V 5 bases short and J 3 bases short, with 14 bases between. Germline V gene data show CDR1 as MNHEY and CDR2 as SMNVEV (reference sequence). The CDR3 DNA reads TGTGCCAGCAGTGCCGACGGGAAATACTACGAGCAGTACTTC. Translating it yields CASSADGKYYEQYF.

This chain connects TRBV6-2 or TRBV6-3 to TRBJ2-2, with D perhaps assigned TRBD1 or TRBD2 (5 bases each). The length of the CDR3 is 15 residues. V lost 7 bases to trimming and J lost 6 bases, with 18 bases between them. The germline V gene has CDR1 MNHEY and CDR2 SVGEGT. The DNA for the CDR3 is TGTGCCAGCACCCCCCGCCAGGGAGTTGCCGGGGAGCTGTTTTTT. It is translated as CASTPRQGVAGELFF.

V gene TRBV9 combines with J gene TRBJ2-1; weak D call: TRBD2 (7 bases). Per germline, CDR1 SGDLS and CDR2 YYNGEE. V dropped 0 bases and J dropped 1 base, with 14 bases sitting between them. This CDR3 spans 17 amino acids. CDR3 DNA sequence: TGTGCCAGCAGCGTAGATCCGGGGGGCTGGTCCTACAATGAGCAGTTCTTC. Protein product: CASSVDPGGWSYNEQFF.

CDR3 bases: TGTGCCAGCAGCTTTGGACAGGGCGACACAGATACGCAGTATTTT. Protein: CASSFGQGDTDTQYF. The chain couples TRBV7-3 to TRBJ2-3; 8 nucleotides line up with TRBD1. The CDR3 length is 15 residues. Trimming removed 3 bases from V and 2 bases from J; junction bases left unmatched: 4. CDR1 and CDR2 (germline): SGHTA, FQGTGA.

The gene calls are TRBV4-2 and TRBJ2-1; D is perhaps TRBD2 (7 bases). The CDR3 sequence is 18 residues long. Germline V gene sequence: CDR1 LGHNA, CDR2 YNFKEQ. Trimming took off 2 bases at V and 5 bases at J, with 22 bases between the two ends. CDR3 sequence reads: CASSQTEGGAYLNNEQFF. CDR3 sequence (DNA): TGTGCCAGCAGCCAAACCGAGGGGGGGGCCTACCTAAACAATGAGCAGTTCTTC.

The chain carries TRBV4-3 and TRBJ2-1; D remains ambiguous. V dropped 1 base and J dropped 2 bases, with 9 bases sitting between them. The CDR3 is 15 amino acids. The germline V gene encodes CDR1 LGHNA and CDR2 YSLEER. CDR3 nucleotides: TGCGCCAGCAGCCAAGGGGCCGGCGCCTACAATGAGCAGTTCTTC. Protein: CASSQGAGAYNEQFF.

This clone was found a few times. This chain connects TRBV23-1 to TRBJ2-7; D may correspond to TRBD1 or TRBD2 (5 bases each). TRBV23-1 qualifies as an ORF whose function is uncertain. The CDR3 totals 15 residues. The V gene lost 2 bases and the J gene lost 2 bases, with 13 bases spanning the gap. The chain's CDR3 is CASSQRRQGAYEQYV. The CDR3 DNA reads as TGCGCCAGCAGTCAACGGCGGCAGGGAGCCTACGAGCAGTACGTC.

This clone was recorded a few times. The chain uses TRBV5-4 and TRBJ2-5, with TRBD2 matching 11 bases. Germline CDR1 is SGHNT and CDR2 is YYREEE (reference sequence). Trimming cost V 0 bases and J 3 bases; bases outside gene matches: 4. This CDR3 has 16 residues. CDR3 coding DNA: TGTGCCAGCAGCTTGGGGGGACTAGCGGTAGAAGAGACCCAGTACTTC. Amino acids: CASSLGGLAVEETQYF.

This chain links TRBV5-8 with TRBJ2-1; 8 bases are shared with TRBD1. This CDR3 has 19 residues. CDR1 SGHTS and CDR2 YDEGEE come from the germline V gene. V trimming: 7 bases; J trimming: 4 bases; junction bases outside the gene matches: 22. The DNA of the CDR3 is TGTGCCAGCCCGACCAGGGGGCGACTCGCCCCCCCCTCATACAATGAGCAGTTCTTC. It translates to CASPTRGRLAPPSYNEQFF.

The V gene is TRBV19, the J gene TRBJ2-1; a possible D gene is TRBD2 (5 bases). Germline loops: CDR1 LNHDA, CDR2 SQIVND (reference sequence). The CDR3 consists of 13 residues. Trimming pared 3 bases from V and 8 bases from J, leaving 11 bases between. Written as DNA, the CDR3 is TGTGCCAGTAGTATGGCCGTGGAGGATGAGCAGTTCTTC. It translates to CASSMAVEDEQFF. Full variable domain (missing parts from reference TRBV19 and TRBJ2-1): DGGITQSPKYLFRKEGQNVTLSCEQNLNHDAMYWYRQDPGQGLRLIYYSQIVNDFQKGDIAEGYSVSREKKESFPLTVTSAQKNPTAFYLCASSMAVEDEQFFGPGTRLTVL.

V gene TRBV5-1 combines with J gene TRBJ1-6; possibly TRBD1 for D (6 bases). Germline CDR1 reads SGHRS; CDR2 reads YFSETQ. Trimming removed 4 bases from V and 9 bases from J, with 17 bases in between. The CDR3 length is 15 residues. CDR3 coding DNA: TGCGCCAGCAGCCTGGAGGCCCACAGGGTTTCACCCCTCCACTTT. Amino acids: CASSLEAHRVSPLHF.

The V and J genes are TRBV5-6 and TRBJ1-2; D is undetermined. In germline, CDR1 is SGHDT, CDR2 YYEEEE. V lost 1 base to trimming and J lost 5 bases, with 12 bases between them. The CDR3 runs to 14 residues. The CDR3 region is CASSLSLGLYGYTF. CDR3 DNA sequence: TGTGCCAGCAGCTTGAGTCTGGGGTTGTATGGCTACACCTTC. Filled out from reference TRBV5-6 and TRBJ1-2, the complete variable domain reads DAGVTQSPTHLIKTRGQQVTLRCSPKSGHDTVSWYQQALGQGPQFIFQYYEEEERQRGNFPDRFSGHQFPNYSSELNVNALLLGDSALYLCASSLSLGLYGYTFGSGTRLTVV.

This clone has ten or more counts. Additional DNA sequences in this sample encode the identical CDR3. The J gene is TRBJ2-2, the V gene TRBV11-3; 8 bases match TRBD1. CDR3 length: 15 amino acids. CDR1 is SGHNT and CDR2 is YENEEA in the germline V gene. With 5 bases clipped from V and 2 bases from J, the junction kept 4 bases outside the gene matches. The CDR3 region is CASSPGQGNTGELFF. The CDR3 DNA reads as TGTGCCAGCAGCCCCGGACAGGGAAACACCGGGGAGCTGTTTTTT.